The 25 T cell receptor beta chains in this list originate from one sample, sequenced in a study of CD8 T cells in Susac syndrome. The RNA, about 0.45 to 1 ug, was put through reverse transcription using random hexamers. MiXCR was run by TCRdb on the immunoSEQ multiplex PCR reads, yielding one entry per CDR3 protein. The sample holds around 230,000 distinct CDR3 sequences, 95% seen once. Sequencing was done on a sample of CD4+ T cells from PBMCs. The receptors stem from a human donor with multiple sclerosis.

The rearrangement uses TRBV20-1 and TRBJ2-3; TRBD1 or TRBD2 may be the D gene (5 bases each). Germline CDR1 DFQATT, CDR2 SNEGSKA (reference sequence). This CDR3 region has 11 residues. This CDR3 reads CTADRGDTQYF. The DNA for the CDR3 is TGCACCGCAGACAGAGGGGATACGCAGTATTTT.

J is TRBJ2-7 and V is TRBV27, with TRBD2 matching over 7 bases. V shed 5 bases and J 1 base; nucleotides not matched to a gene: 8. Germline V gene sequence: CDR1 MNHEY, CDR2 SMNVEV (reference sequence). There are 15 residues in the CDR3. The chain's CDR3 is CASSAIRAGSYEQYF. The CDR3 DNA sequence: TGTGCCAGCAGTGCAATTCGAGCGGGATCCTACGAGCAGTACTTC.

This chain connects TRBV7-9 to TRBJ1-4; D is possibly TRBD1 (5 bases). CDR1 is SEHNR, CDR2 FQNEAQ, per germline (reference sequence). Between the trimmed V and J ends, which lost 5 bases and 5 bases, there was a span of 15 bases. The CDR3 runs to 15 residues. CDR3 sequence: CASSPGTNMNEKLFF. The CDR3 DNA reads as TGTGCCAGCAGCCCTGGGACCAATATGAATGAAAAACTGTTTTTT.

CDR3 residues: CASRPFGQGVFQPQHF. The DNA for the CDR3 is TGTGCCAGCAGACCCTTCGGACAGGGGGTTTTTCAGCCCCAGCATTTT. V usage is TRBV27 and J usage is TRBJ1-5; 10 bases line up with TRBD1. After removal of 6 bases from V and 6 bases from J, the junction contained 11 bases not matched to a gene. The germline V gene has CDR1 MNHEY and CDR2 SMNVEV (reference sequence). The CDR3 runs to 16 residues.

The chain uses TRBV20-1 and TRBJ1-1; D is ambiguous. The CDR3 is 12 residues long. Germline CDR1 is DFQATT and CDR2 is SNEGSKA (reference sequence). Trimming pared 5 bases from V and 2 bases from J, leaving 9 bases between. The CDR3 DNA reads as TGCAGTGCTCGAAGAAGAAACACTGAAGCTTTCTTT. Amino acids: CSARRRNTEAFF.

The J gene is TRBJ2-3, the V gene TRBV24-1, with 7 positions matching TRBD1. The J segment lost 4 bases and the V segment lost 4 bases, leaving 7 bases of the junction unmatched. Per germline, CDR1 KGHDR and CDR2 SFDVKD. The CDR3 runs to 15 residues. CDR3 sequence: CATSDQRQGSDTQYF. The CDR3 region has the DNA TGTGCCACCAGTGACCAAAGACAGGGCTCAGATACGCAGTATTTT.

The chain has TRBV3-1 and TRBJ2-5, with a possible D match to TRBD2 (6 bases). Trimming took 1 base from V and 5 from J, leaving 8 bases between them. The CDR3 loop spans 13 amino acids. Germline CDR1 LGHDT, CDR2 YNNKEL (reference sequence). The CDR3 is CASSQARGETQYF. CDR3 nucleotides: TGTGCCAGCAGCCAAGCCCGGGGGGAGACCCAGTACTTC.

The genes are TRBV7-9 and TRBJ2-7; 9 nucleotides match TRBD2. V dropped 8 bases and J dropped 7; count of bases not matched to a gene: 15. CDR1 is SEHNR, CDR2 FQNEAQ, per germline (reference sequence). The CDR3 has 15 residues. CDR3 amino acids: CASDRNAGGMREQYF. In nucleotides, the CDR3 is TGTGCCAGCGACCGAAATGCGGGGGGGATGAGGGAGCAGTACTTC.

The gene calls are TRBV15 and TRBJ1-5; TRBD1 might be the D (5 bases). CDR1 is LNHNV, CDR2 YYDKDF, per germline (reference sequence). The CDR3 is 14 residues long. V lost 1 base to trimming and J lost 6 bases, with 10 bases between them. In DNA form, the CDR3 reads TGTGCCACCAGCAGAGGGGGGATCGGTCAGCCCCAGCATTTT. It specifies CATSRGGIGQPQHF.

This CDR3 is CASSQDGTSGVRTDTQYF. The CDR3 nucleotides are TGCGCCAGCAGCCAAGATGGGACTAGCGGGGTTCGCACAGATACGCAGTATTTT. The V gene is TRBV4-1, the J gene TRBJ2-3; 13 nucleotides agree with TRBD2. Per the germline V gene, CDR1 is MGHRA and CDR2 is YSYEKL. This CDR3 spans 18 amino acids. V gave up 0 bases and J gave up 1 base; unmatched junction bases: 4.

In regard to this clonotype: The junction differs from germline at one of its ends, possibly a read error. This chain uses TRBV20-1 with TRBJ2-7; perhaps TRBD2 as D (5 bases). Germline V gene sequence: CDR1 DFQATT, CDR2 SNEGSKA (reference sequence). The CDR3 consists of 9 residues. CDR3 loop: CSASGSVQF. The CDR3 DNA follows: TGCAGTGCCAGCGGTTCGGTTCAGTTC.

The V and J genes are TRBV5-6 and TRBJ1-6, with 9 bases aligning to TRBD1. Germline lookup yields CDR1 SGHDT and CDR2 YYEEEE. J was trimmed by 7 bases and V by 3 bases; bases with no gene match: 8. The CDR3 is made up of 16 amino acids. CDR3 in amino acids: CASSSGQGTRNSPLHF. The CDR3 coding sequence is TGTGCCAGCAGCTCCGGACAGGGGACTCGGAATTCACCCCTCCACTTT.

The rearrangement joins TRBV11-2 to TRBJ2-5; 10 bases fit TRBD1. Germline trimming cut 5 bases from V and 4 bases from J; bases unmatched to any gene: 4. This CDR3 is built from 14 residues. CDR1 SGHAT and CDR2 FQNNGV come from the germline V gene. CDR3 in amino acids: CASSRGTGVETQYF. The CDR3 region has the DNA TGTGCCAGCAGCAGGGGGACAGGGGTAGAGACCCAGTACTTC. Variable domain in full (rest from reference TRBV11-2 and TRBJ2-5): EAGVAQSPRYKIIEKRQSVAFWCNPISGHATLYWYQQILGQGPKLLIQFQNNGVVDDSQLPKDRFSAERLKGVDSTLKIQPAKLEDSAVYLCASSRGTGVETQYFGPGTRLLVL.

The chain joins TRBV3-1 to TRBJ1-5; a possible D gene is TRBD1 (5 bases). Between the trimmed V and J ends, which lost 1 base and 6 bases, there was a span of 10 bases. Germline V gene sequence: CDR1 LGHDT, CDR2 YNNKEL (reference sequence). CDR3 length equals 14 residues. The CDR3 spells CASSQVGGGQPQHF. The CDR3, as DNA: TGTGCCAGCAGCCAAGTCGGGGGGGGTCAGCCCCAGCATTTT.

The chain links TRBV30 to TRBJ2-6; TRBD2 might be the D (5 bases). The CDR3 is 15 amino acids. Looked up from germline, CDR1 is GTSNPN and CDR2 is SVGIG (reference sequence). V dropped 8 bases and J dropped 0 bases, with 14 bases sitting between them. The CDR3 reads CAGAPGGSGANVLTF. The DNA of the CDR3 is TGTGCCGGAGCTCCTGGAGGCTCTGGGGCCAACGTCCTGACTTTC. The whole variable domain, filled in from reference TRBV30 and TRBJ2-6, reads SQTIHQWPATLVQPVGSPLSLECTVEGTSNPNLYWYRQAAGRGLQLLFYSVGIGQISSEVPQNLSASRPQDRQFILSSKKLLLSDSGFYLCAGAPGGSGANVLTFGAGSRLTVL.

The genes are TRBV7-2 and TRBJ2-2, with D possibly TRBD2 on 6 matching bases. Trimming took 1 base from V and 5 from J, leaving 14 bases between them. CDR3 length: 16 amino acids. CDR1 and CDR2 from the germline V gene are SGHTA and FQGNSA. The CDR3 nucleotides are TGTGCCAGCAGCTTAGTCGCGGGACCAGGGACCGGGGAGCTGTTTTTT. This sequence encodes CASSLVAGPGTGELFF.

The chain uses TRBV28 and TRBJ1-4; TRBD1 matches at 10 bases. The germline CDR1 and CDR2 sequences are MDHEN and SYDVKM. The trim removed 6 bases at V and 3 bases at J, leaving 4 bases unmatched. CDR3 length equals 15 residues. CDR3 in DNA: TGTGCCAGCAGGACAGGGGGCTTGTCTAATGAAAAACTGTTTTTT. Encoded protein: CASRTGGLSNEKLFF.

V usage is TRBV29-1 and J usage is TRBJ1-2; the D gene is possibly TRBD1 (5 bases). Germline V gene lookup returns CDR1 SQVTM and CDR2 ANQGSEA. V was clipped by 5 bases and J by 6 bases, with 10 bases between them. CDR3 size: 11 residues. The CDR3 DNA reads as TGCAGCGTTTATCAGGGAAATGGCTACACCTTC. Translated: CSVYQGNGYTF.

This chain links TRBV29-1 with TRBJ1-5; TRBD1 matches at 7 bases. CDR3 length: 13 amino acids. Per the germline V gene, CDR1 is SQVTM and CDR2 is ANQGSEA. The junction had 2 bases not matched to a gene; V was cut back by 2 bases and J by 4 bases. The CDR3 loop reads CSVETGVNQPQHF. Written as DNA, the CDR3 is TGCAGCGTTGAAACAGGGGTTAATCAGCCCCAGCATTTT.

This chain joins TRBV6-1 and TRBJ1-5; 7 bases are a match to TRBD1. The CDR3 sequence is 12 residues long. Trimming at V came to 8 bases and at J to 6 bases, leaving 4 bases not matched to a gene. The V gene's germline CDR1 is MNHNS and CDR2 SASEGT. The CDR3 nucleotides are TGTGCCAGCGACAGGGTAGGTCAGCCCCAGCATTTT. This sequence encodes CASDRVGQPQHF.

This chain's CDR3 is CASRLRGENSPLHF. DNA of the CDR3: TGTGCCAGCAGACTCCGGGGGGAAAATTCACCCCTCCACTTT. The chain has TRBV14 and TRBJ1-6; weak D call: TRBD1 (5 bases). V was shortened by 6 bases and J by 7 bases, with 13 bases between the two germline ends. The CDR3 runs to 14 residues. Looked up from germline, CDR1 is SGHDN and CDR2 is FVKESK.

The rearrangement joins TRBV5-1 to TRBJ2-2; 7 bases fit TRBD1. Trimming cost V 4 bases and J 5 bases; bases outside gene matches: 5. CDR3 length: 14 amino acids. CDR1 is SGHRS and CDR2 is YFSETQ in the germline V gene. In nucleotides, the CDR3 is TGCGCCAGCAGCGTCCCGACAGGGACCGGGGAGCTGTTTTTT. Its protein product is CASSVPTGTGELFF.

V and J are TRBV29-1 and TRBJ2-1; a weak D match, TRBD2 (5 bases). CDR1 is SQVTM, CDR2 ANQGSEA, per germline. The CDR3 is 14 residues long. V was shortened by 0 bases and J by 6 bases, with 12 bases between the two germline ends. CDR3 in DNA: TGCAGCGTTGAAGATTTCGAGGGATCCAATGAGCAGTTCTTC. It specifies CSVEDFEGSNEQFF.

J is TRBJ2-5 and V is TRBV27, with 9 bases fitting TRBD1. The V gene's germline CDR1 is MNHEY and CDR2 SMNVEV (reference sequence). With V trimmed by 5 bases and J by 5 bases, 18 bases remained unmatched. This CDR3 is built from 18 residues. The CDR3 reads CASSVKSLGTGRIETQYF. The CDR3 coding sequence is TGTGCCAGCAGTGTAAAATCGCTCGGGACAGGGAGAATTGAGACCCAGTACTTC.

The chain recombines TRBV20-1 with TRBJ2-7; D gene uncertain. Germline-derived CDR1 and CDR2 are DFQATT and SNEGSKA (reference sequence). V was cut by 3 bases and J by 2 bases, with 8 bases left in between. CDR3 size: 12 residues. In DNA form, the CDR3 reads TGCAGTGCTAGTTCGCTCCCCTACGAGCAGTACTTC. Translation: CSASSLPYEQYF.